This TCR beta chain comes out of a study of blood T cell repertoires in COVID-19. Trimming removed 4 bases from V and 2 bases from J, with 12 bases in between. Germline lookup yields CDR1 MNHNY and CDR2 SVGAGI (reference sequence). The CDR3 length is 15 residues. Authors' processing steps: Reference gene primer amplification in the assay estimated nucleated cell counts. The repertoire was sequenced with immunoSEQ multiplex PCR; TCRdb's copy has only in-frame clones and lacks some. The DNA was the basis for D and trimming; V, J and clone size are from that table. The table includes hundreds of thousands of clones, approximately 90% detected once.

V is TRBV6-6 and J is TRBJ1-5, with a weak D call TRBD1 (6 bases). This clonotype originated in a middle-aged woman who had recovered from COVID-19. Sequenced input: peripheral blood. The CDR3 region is CASSFAGAGNQPQHF. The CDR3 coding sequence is TGTGCCAGCAGTTTCGCAGGGGCAGGCAATCAGCCCCAGCATTTT.